The next 21 T cell receptor beta chains were all read from a single sample in a study of read filtering for tumor transcriptome and immune sequencing (dated by TCRdb to between 2020 and 2021). The data were produced on an Illumina HiSeq 4000. TCR libraries were built from approximately 400 ng RNA with the Immunoverse kit, using molecular barcoded adaptors covering alpha/delta and beta/gamma chains. Using fastp at Q25 and MiXCR, TCRdb reprocessed the public reads and kept productive beta chains. CDR3 protein duplicates are merged, each entry listing the most common genes and DNA. This sample gives around 40,000 distinct CDR3 sequences in total; roughly 13% of them show up just once. The top ten clones comprise about 25% of the sample. Material: a population of CD138-negative cells sorted from bone marrow. The cell subset or site label, as the study defines it: bone marrow mononuclear cells depleted of CD138+ plasma/myeloma cells by negative magnetic selection. The receptors derive from a donor at least 40 years old with multiple myeloma.

This clonotype appeared many times. This chain uses TRBV14 with TRBJ2-2, with D unresolved. CDR1 and CDR2 (germline): SGHDN, FVKESK. This CDR3 has 14 residues. Trimming cost V 1 base and J 5 bases, with 8 bases left between them. The CDR3 sequence is CASSQVVRTGELFF. The CDR3 region has the DNA TGTGCCAGCAGCCAAGTGGTTCGGACCGGGGAGCTGTTTTTT.

This clonotype is labeled as medium-sized (0.01 to 0.1%). The chain recombines TRBV2 with TRBJ2-1; 9 bases line up with TRBD2. The CDR3 is made up of 15 amino acids. CDR1 SNHLY and CDR2 FYNNEI come from the germline V gene. With V trimmed by 10 bases and J by 6 bases, 13 bases remained unmatched. DNA for the CDR3: TGTGCCACGATGAATCCGGGACTAGCAACCAATGAGCAGTTCTTC. Its translation is CATMNPGLATNEQFF.

This clonotype was detected ten times or more. CDR3 loop: CASSSQGTNTGELFF. DNA for the CDR3: TGTGCCAGCAGCTCGCAGGGAACGAACACCGGGGAGCTGTTTTTT. The chain joins TRBV7-9 to TRBJ2-2; a weak D match, TRBD1 (5 bases). The germline V gene has CDR1 SEHNR and CDR2 FQNEAQ (reference sequence). Between the trimmed V and J ends, which lost 4 bases and 0 bases, there was a span of 9 bases. The CDR3 length is 15 residues.

The sample holds many counts of this clonotype. The chain couples TRBV3-1 to TRBJ2-7, with 15 bases that match TRBD2. This CDR3 region has 17 residues. V shed 0 bases and J 7 bases; nucleotides not matched to a gene: 7. Germline CDR1 and CDR2: LGHDT and YNNKEL (reference sequence). The chain's CDR3 is CASSQDGLAGGFGEQYF. CDR3 sequence (DNA): TGTGCCAGCAGCCAAGACGGACTAGCGGGAGGGTTTGGGGAGCAGTACTTC.

This clonotype was detected only a few times. This may be a read error, as it is one base from a much larger clone. V and J are TRBV7-9 and TRBJ1-1, with D possibly matching TRBD1 (5 bases). The germline V gene has CDR1 SEHNR and CDR2 FQNEAQ (reference sequence). The CDR3 sequence is 16 residues long. In DNA form, the CDR3 reads TGTGCCTGCAGCTTAGGAGCGGGGCGTCCCAACACTGAAGCTTTCTTT. Its protein is CACSLGAGRPNTEAFF.

Many counts were recorded for this clonotype. In nucleotides, the CDR3 is TGCAGTGCTAGGGAACCGGGCCGCTACACCTTC. Translated: CSAREPGRYTF. The chain recombines TRBV20-1 with TRBJ1-2; D is unresolved. CDR3 length: 11 amino acids. Between the trimmed V and J ends, which lost 3 bases and 9 bases, there was a span of 11 bases. The germline gives CDR1 DFQATT, CDR2 SNEGSKA (reference sequence).

In regard to this clonotype: A much larger clone lies a single base off, so this may be a read error. The V call is TRBV6-6, the J call TRBJ1-1; D gene uncertain. The germline V gene has CDR1 MNHNY and CDR2 SVGAGI (reference sequence). The CDR3 loop spans 15 amino acids. The CDR3 sequence is CASSYQSAANTGAFF. The CDR3 DNA reads as TGTGCCAGCAGTTACCAGAGTGCAGCTAACACTGGAGCTTTCTTT.

The chain joins TRBV28 to TRBJ1-2, with 12 bases matching TRBD1. CDR3 length equals 15 residues. Trimming cost V 4 bases and J 9 bases; bases outside gene matches: 9. Per the germline V gene, CDR1 is MDHEN and CDR2 is SYDVKM. The CDR3 reads CASSSPGQGASRYTF. The CDR3 region has the DNA TGTGCCAGCAGTTCTCCGGGACAGGGGGCGTCTCGCTACACCTTC.

This clonotype was counted between two and nine times. V is TRBV28 and J is TRBJ1-2, with 12 nucleotides matching TRBD1. The V segment lost 4 bases and the J segment 7 bases; nucleotides outside the gene matches: 7. The germline CDR1 and CDR2 sequences are MDHEN and SYDVKM. The CDR3 covers 15 residues. This CDR3 reads CASSSPGQGASGYTF. DNA for the CDR3: TGTGCCAGCAGTTCTCCGGGACAGGGGGCGTCTGGCTACACCTTC.

The sample holds many counts of this clonotype. V gene TRBV11-2 combines with J gene TRBJ2-7; D unresolved. The germline gives CDR1 SGHAT, CDR2 FQNNGV. This CDR3 spans 15 amino acids. V was clipped by 0 bases and J by 4 bases, with 13 bases between them. The CDR3 DNA reads as TGTGCCAGCAGCTTAGAGCGGCAGCTTTATTACGAGCAGTACTTC. Protein product: CASSLERQLYYEQYF.

This clonotype was counted many times. The chain joins TRBV5-6 to TRBJ2-2; a possible D gene is TRBD2 (6 bases). The CDR3 is 14 amino acids. Trimming stripped 2 bases from V and 3 bases from J, with 8 bases between. Germline V gene lookup returns CDR1 SGHDT and CDR2 YYEEEE. The CDR3 region is CASSFGSHTGELFF. The DNA for the CDR3 is TGTGCCAGCAGCTTCGGGAGCCACACCGGGGAGCTGTTTTTT.

To note about this clonotype: A clone one base away is much larger, so this may be a read error. This rearrangement joins TRBV2 to TRBJ2-3, with unresolved D. The CDR3 contains 16 residues. The germline V and J ends were trimmed by 7 bases and 1 base, with 18 bases remaining between them. Germline CDR1 SNHLY, CDR2 FYNNEI. The CDR3 loop is CASNGERNIRTDTQYF. CDR3 coding DNA: TGTGCCAGCAATGGAGAACGGAACATCCGCACAGATACGCAGTATTTT.

This sequence joins TRBV28 and TRBJ2-7; D is unresolved. The CDR3 loop spans 18 amino acids. Trimming removed 6 bases from V and 1 base from J, with 25 bases in between. Per germline, CDR1 MDHEN and CDR2 SYDVKM. For the CDR3, the DNA is TGTGCCAGCAGGGAACCTCTTTCTGGACCGATTTCGTCCTACGAGCAGTACTTC. This encodes CASREPLSGPISSYEQYF.

This clonotype was recorded many times. The chain couples TRBV6-2 or TRBV6-3 to TRBJ2-2; 8 bases agree with TRBD2. The CDR3 is made up of 17 amino acids. The trim removed 6 bases at V and 3 bases at J, leaving 12 bases unmatched. In germline, CDR1 is MNHEY, CDR2 SVGEGT. The CDR3 is CASSLLRGAVYTGELFF. The CDR3, as DNA: TGTGCCAGCAGCTTACTGCGGGGGGCTGTATACACCGGGGAGCTGTTTTTT.

Concerning this clonotype: A much larger clone is a single base away; this may be a read error. The conserved final phenylalanine or tryptophan is absent from the CDR3, which likely points to a read error. This rearrangement joins TRBV7-2 to TRBJ2-3; TRBD2 aligns across 13 bases. The CDR3 sequence is 17 residues long. The V segment lost 5 bases and the J segment 3 bases; nucleotides outside the gene matches: 8. From germline, CDR1 is SGHTA and CDR2 FQGNSA. The CDR3 is CASSTRTSGSGTDTQYL. The CDR3 nucleotides are TGTGCCAGCAGCACTCGGACTAGCGGGAGCGGAACAGATACGCAGTATCTT.

This clonotype was counted many times. J is TRBJ2-7 and V is TRBV29-1, with D perhaps being TRBD1 or TRBD2 (5 bases each). Deletions cut 2 bases from V and 2 bases from J, with 19 bases between. Germline V gene sequence: CDR1 SQVTM, CDR2 ANQGSEA. The CDR3 totals 16 residues. CDR3 DNA sequence: TGCAGCGTTGAATTTGGGACGATCGGAGACACCTACGAGCAGTACTTC. Protein product: CSVEFGTIGDTYEQYF.

The gene calls are TRBV4-1 and TRBJ1-1; D is perhaps TRBD1 (6 bases). V dropped 6 bases and J dropped 3 bases, with 17 bases sitting between them. This CDR3 spans 15 amino acids. CDR1 is MGHRA and CDR2 is YSYEKL in the germline V gene. For the CDR3, the DNA is TGCGCCAGCAGACGAGAAGGGGGTTTGGACACTGAAGCTTTCTTT. This gives the protein CASRREGGLDTEAFF.

This clonotype was counted many times. The chain recombines TRBV6-1 with TRBJ2-7, with 8 bases identical to TRBD1. This CDR3 is built from 14 residues. V was clipped by 7 bases and J by 2 bases; unmatched bases: 7. The germline V gene has CDR1 MNHNS and CDR2 SASEGT. The DNA of the CDR3 is TGTGCCAGCAAGCCCGGGACAGGTGCCTACGAGCAGTACTTC. This translates into CASKPGTGAYEQYF.

As concerns this clonotype: Possible read error: a much larger clone is one base away. V usage is TRBV12-3 or TRBV12-4 and J usage is TRBJ2-3, with unresolved D. This CDR3 region has 14 residues. CDR3 DNA: TGTGTCAGCAGTCTCTATTCTAGCACAGATACGCAGTATTTT. As protein: CVSSLYSSTDTQYF.

The table lists this clonotype with many counts. V gene TRBV3-1 combines with J gene TRBJ2-5, with a weak D call TRBD1 (6 bases). Germline V gene sequence: CDR1 LGHDT, CDR2 YNNKEL (reference sequence). The CDR3 consists of 13 residues. The V end lost 3 bases, the J end lost 7 bases, and 12 bases lay between the germline ends. The CDR3 nucleotides are TGTGCCAGCAGCCAGAACAGGGTTGGGACCCAGTACTTC. Translating gives CASSQNRVGTQYF.

There are many counts of this clonotype. V is TRBV20-1 and J is TRBJ2-2, with TRBD1 matching 12 bases. Germline V gives CDR1 DFQATT, CDR2 SNEGSKA (reference sequence). J was trimmed by 6 bases and V by 8 bases; bases with no gene match: 4. CDR3 length: 13 amino acids. The DNA of the CDR3 is TGCAGTACGGGACAGGGGGCGTCCGGGGAGCTGTTTTTT. Translated, it gives CSTGQGASGELFF.